The clone carrying this TCR beta chain was counted many times. This record comes from a study of T cells in Graves' hyperthyroidism and ophthalmopathy. Across 18 months, stable Graves' hyperthyroidism was marked by no progression to ophthalmopathy. RNA transcripts served as the template for amplifying TCR beta CDR3 regions. The HTBI primer set was used in a first-round RT-PCR of the TCR CDR3. TCRdb processed the multiplex PCR reads anew with MiXCR; each CDR3 protein has one entry. The sample carries around 400,000 distinct CDR3 sequences, roughly an eighth recorded once. In germline, CDR1 is SNHLY, CDR2 FYNNEI. The CDR3 has 14 amino acids. Trimming removed 7 bases at V and 2 bases at J, with 13 bases between.

The sample taken for sequencing was blood. This chain links TRBV2 with TRBJ2-3; D possibly uses TRBD1 or TRBD2 (5 bases each). This receptor was obtained from a woman aged 18-29 years with Graves' hyperthyroidism. The CDR3 here is CASKEDTATDTQYF. The CDR3 DNA follows: TGTGCCAGCAAGGAGGACACAGCCACAGATACGCAGTATTTT. Using reference TRBV2 and TRBJ2-3 for the parts outside the CDR3, the full variable domain is EPEVTQTPSHQVTQMGQEVILRCVPISNHLYFYWYRQILGQKVEFLVSFYNNEISEKSEIFDDQFSVERPDGSNFTLKIRSTKLEDSAMYFCASKEDTATDTQYFGPGTRLTVL.